Below, 22 T cell receptor beta chains from the same sample are listed, as sequenced in a study of T cell responses to AZD1222 COVID-19 vaccine (dated by TCRdb to 2020 to 2023). The sample's time point label, in plain terms: about 28 days (+/-7) after the second vaccine dose. Library generation was performed with the immunoSEQ multiplex PCR assay. In TCRdb, the immuneACCESS table is reduced to in-frame sequences with V and J assigned. These tables do not hold every clone; where another copy was compared, an unresolved V gene accounts for under half, and the others remain unexplained. In this sample the table shows some 150,000 clones, over 80% of which occur a single time. Together, the top ten hold over 8% of the sample. The sequencing used peripheral blood, collected 28 days after the second AZD1222 dose. Receptor source: an adult who received the AZD1222 COVID-19 vaccine.

V is TRBV5-6 and J is TRBJ2-7; TRBD1 matches 10 bases. V shed 4 bases, J shed 4 bases, and the junction held 8 bases outside the gene matches. This CDR3 is built from 15 residues. CDR1 is SGHDT, CDR2 YYEEEE, per germline. This chain's CDR3 is CASSPEGQGSYEQYF. Written as DNA, the CDR3 is TGTGCCAGCAGCCCCGAGGGACAGGGGTCTTACGAGCAGTACTTC.

The gene calls are TRBV24-1 and TRBJ2-1; 10 bases line up with TRBD2. Germline V gene lookup returns CDR1 KGHDR and CDR2 SFDVKD. The CDR3 consists of 15 residues. Trimming at V came to 7 bases and at J to 1 base, leaving 3 bases not matched to a gene. CDR3 DNA sequence: TGTGCCACCAGCATAGCGGGAGGTTCCTACAATGAGCAGTTCTTC. This sequence encodes CATSIAGGSYNEQFF.

The V and J genes are TRBV28 and TRBJ1-4; unclear D gene. Trimming left V 2 bases short and J 3 bases short, with 7 bases between. This CDR3 has 14 amino acids. Per the germline V gene, CDR1 is MDHEN and CDR2 is SYDVKM. CDR3 loop: CASSLSQANEKLFF. The CDR3 DNA sequence: TGTGCCAGCAGTTTAAGCCAGGCTAATGAAAAACTGTTTTTT.

In its sample, this clone was seen a few times. The rearrangement links TRBV30 to TRBJ2-4, with D unclear. V was shortened by 0 bases and J by 1 base, with 7 bases between the two germline ends. The V gene's germline CDR1 is GTSNPN and CDR2 SVGIG (reference sequence). CDR3 length: 14 amino acids. CDR3 region: CAWSVLKAKNIQYF. CDR3 nucleotide sequence: TGTGCCTGGAGTGTACTAAAGGCCAAAAACATTCAGTACTTC.

The rearrangement joins TRBV4-3 to TRBJ2-2; 7 bases match TRBD2. Per the germline V gene, CDR1 is LGHNA and CDR2 is YSLEER. J lost 2 bases, V lost 1 base, and 4 bases had no gene match. The CDR3 totals 16 residues. The CDR3 DNA follows: TGCGCCAGCAGCCAAGGGGCTAGCGGTAACACCGGGGAGCTGTTTTTT. It codes for CASSQGASGNTGELFF.

This chain uses TRBV6-4 with TRBJ2-1, with 9 bases lining up with TRBD2. Looked up from germline, CDR1 is MRHNA and CDR2 is SNTAGT. The CDR3 extends over 17 amino acids. The junction had 8 bases not matched to a gene; V was cut back by 5 bases and J by 0 bases. The CDR3, as DNA: TGTGCCAGCAGTAGGACTAGCGCACGAAACTCCTACAATGAGCAGTTCTTC. It specifies CASSRTSARNSYNEQFF.

The CDR3 DNA reads TGTGCCAGCAGCACTTCAGGGGTAAAAAACTATGGCTACACCTTC. It translates to CASSTSGVKNYGYTF. The genes are TRBV7-2 and TRBJ1-2, with D possibly matching TRBD1 (6 bases). The ends were cut back, 5 bases at V and 2 bases at J, with 15 bases in the middle. Germline V CDR1 and CDR2: SGHTA, FQGNSA. CDR3 length equals 15 residues.

The chain carries TRBV3-1 (or the pseudogene TRBV3-2) and TRBJ2-5; 8 nucleotides agree with TRBD1. J lost 1 base, V lost 2 bases, and 9 bases had no gene match. This CDR3 has 17 residues. Per germline, CDR1 LGHDT and CDR2 YNNKEL (reference sequence). The CDR3: CASSQQQGGKGQETQYF. For the CDR3, the DNA is TGTGCCAGCAGCCAACAACAGGGGGGCAAGGGCCAAGAGACCCAGTACTTC.

This sequence joins TRBV19 and TRBJ2-1; D gene unclear. V lost 1 base, J lost 7 bases, and 11 bases lay in between. The length of the CDR3 is 14 residues. The germline CDR1 and CDR2 sequences are LNHDA and SQIVND (reference sequence). CDR3: CASSIARDGNEQFF. The CDR3 nucleotides read TGTGCCAGTAGTATAGCTAGGGATGGGAATGAGCAGTTCTTC.

V usage is TRBV28 and J usage is TRBJ1-5; 8 positions match TRBD1. J was trimmed by 4 bases and V by 6 bases; bases with no gene match: 5. The CDR3 extends over 14 amino acids. Germline V gene data show CDR1 as MDHEN and CDR2 as SYDVKM. The CDR3 reads CASRADRGNQPQHF. The DNA for the CDR3 is TGTGCCAGCAGAGCAGACAGGGGTAATCAGCCCCAGCATTTT.

About this clone itself: Different DNA sequences within this sample yield the same CDR3. The chain combines TRBV5-1 with TRBJ2-5, with 15 bases fitting TRBD2. This CDR3 is 15 amino acids long. CDR1 is SGHRS, CDR2 YFSETQ, per germline. The V and J ends lost 2 bases and 5 bases, in that order; junction bases with no gene match: 1. CDR3 sequence (DNA): TGCGCCAGCAGCTTAGGACTAGCGGGAGGGGAGACCCAGTACTTC. Its translation is CASSLGLAGGETQYF.

The rearrangement uses TRBV7-9 and TRBJ1-1; D remains unclear. CDR3 length equals 14 residues. The germline V and J ends were trimmed by 1 base and 5 bases, with 11 bases remaining between them. Looked up from germline, CDR1 is SEHNR and CDR2 is FQNEAQ (reference sequence). The CDR3 reads CASSLGWGGTEAFF. The CDR3 DNA sequence: TGTGCCAGCAGCTTAGGGTGGGGAGGGACTGAAGCTTTCTTT.

CDR3 sequence: CASSLATGMNTEAFF. CDR3 nucleotide sequence: TGTGCCAGCAGCTTGGCGACAGGGATGAACACTGAAGCTTTCTTT. This sequence joins TRBV5-4 and TRBJ1-1; 7 positions match TRBD1. J was trimmed by 0 bases and V by 0 bases; bases with no gene match: 2. This CDR3 is 15 amino acids long. From germline, CDR1 is SGHNT and CDR2 YYREEE (reference sequence).

The rearrangement joins TRBV28 to TRBJ2-1; TRBD2 might be the D (6 bases). Trimming removed 6 bases at V and 9 bases at J, with 18 bases between. The CDR3 consists of 14 residues. The germline CDR1 and CDR2 sequences are MDHEN and SYDVKM. In DNA, the CDR3 is TGTGCCAGCAGCCGGGGGAGCCCGGTAGGTGAGCAGTTCTTC. Translation: CASSRGSPVGEQFF.

This chain joins TRBV6-5 and TRBJ1-5; D gene ambiguous. Germline lookup yields CDR1 MNHEY and CDR2 SVGAGI. Trimming cost V 10 bases and J 0 bases, with 10 bases left between them. The CDR3 extends over 13 amino acids. The CDR3 sequence: CAILDRSNQPQHF. In DNA, the CDR3 is TGTGCCATCTTGGACCGTAGCAATCAGCCCCAGCATTTT.

V is TRBV2 and J is TRBJ2-2; tentatively, D is TRBD1 or TRBD2 (5 bases each). CDR3 length equals 14 residues. V was trimmed by 4 bases and J by 4 bases, leaving 10 bases between them. Germline assignment: CDR1 SNHLY and CDR2 FYNNEI. CDR3 region: CASSAAGGTGELFF. The CDR3 region has the DNA TGTGCCAGCAGTGCCGCTGGGGGCACCGGGGAGCTGTTTTTT.

This chain links TRBV7-8 with TRBJ2-1; D might be TRBD2 (7 bases). CDR3 size: 13 residues. Trimming left V 5 bases short and J 13 bases short, with 18 bases between. Germline loops: CDR1 SGHVS, CDR2 FQNEAQ. CDR3 in amino acids: CASSLRGGTTQFF. The CDR3 DNA follows: TGTGCCAGCAGCCTAAGGGGGGGGACTACCCAGTTCTTC.

This chain joins TRBV5-4 and TRBJ2-5, with 11 bases lining up with TRBD2. This CDR3 comprises 17 residues. The V gene end was trimmed by 4 bases and the J gene end by 5 bases; junction bases not matched to a gene: 13. Germline CDR1 reads SGHNT; CDR2 reads YYREEE (reference sequence). CDR3 bases: TGTGCCAGCAGCCCCGCCGGGACTAGCGGAAGTGTGGAGACCCAGTACTTC. Protein: CASSPAGTSGSVETQYF.

This chain links TRBV12-3 or TRBV12-4 with TRBJ1-4; unclear D gene. The V gene lost 5 bases and the J gene lost 3 bases, with 7 bases spanning the gap. The CDR3 is made up of 13 amino acids. CDR3 loop: CASSGYANEKLFF. The CDR3, as DNA: TGTGCCAGCAGTGGTTATGCTAATGAAAAACTGTTTTTT.

The rearrangement joins TRBV6-2 or TRBV6-3 to TRBJ1-1; a possible D gene is TRBD1 (5 bases). The ends were cut back, 4 bases at V and 1 base at J, with 7 bases in the middle. The CDR3 runs to 13 residues. Per germline, CDR1 MNHEY and CDR2 SVGEGT. In DNA, the CDR3 is TGTGCCAGCAGTTTTACAGGGAACACTGAAGCTTTCTTT. This codes for CASSFTGNTEAFF.

The table lists this clone with a count of one. The V gene is TRBV4-1, the J gene TRBJ1-5; the D is unclear. The CDR3 contains 18 residues. Germline V gene data show CDR1 as MGHRA and CDR2 as YSYEKL. V lost 0 bases to trimming and J lost 0 bases, with 15 bases between them. The CDR3 coding sequence is TGCGCCAGCAGCCAAGATCTTATGGAAGCCCATAGCAATCAGCCCCAGCATTTT. Its translation: CASSQDLMEAHSNQPQHF.

The chain joins TRBV28 to TRBJ1-1; D not resolved. The CDR3 runs to 13 residues. Germline V gene sequence: CDR1 MDHEN, CDR2 SYDVKM. Trimming stripped 2 bases from V and 2 bases from J, with 6 bases between. CDR3 nucleotides: TGTGCCAGCAGTTTAAACGGAAACACTGAAGCTTTCTTT. It yields the protein CASSLNGNTEAFF.